These 14 T cell receptor beta chains were sequenced from one sample in a study of T cells in Graves' hyperthyroidism and ophthalmopathy. Regions amplified from RNA transcripts were the TCR beta CDR3 regions. During a first-round RT-PCR of the TCR CDR3, the HTBI primer set was used. From the multiplex PCR reads, TCRdb called clonotypes with MiXCR, one entry per CDR3 protein. The sample has some 360,000 distinct CDR3 sequences; roughly 13% are singletons. The sample consisted of blood. All receptors come from a woman aged 60 to 75 with Graves' hyperthyroidism.

In this sample, this clonotype turned up many times. This chain uses TRBV5-1 with TRBJ1-1; 7 bases map to TRBD1. Trimming at V came to 9 bases and at J to 0 bases, leaving 11 bases not matched to a gene. CDR1 is SGHRS and CDR2 is YFSETQ in the germline V gene. There are 15 residues in the CDR3. CDR3 protein: CATRGSDSLNTEAFF. The CDR3, as DNA: TGCGCCACCAGGGGGTCAGACAGCCTGAACACTGAAGCTTTCTTT.

This clonotype came up a few times. The rearrangement links TRBV5-1 to TRBJ2-5, with D hard to call. Germline CDR1 SGHRS, CDR2 YFSETQ. This CDR3 is 13 amino acids long. Trimming left V 0 bases short and J 6 bases short, with 9 bases between. CDR3: CASSLAVQKTQYF. In DNA form, the CDR3 reads TGCGCCAGCAGCTTGGCCGTTCAAAAGACCCAGTACTTC.

The chain recombines TRBV10-3 with TRBJ2-7; D is unresolved. The ends were cut back, 0 bases at V and 7 bases at J, with 16 bases in the middle. The CDR3 consists of 15 residues. CDR1 is ENHRY and CDR2 is SYGVKD in the germline V gene. The CDR3 loop is CAISESSISSEEQYF. In DNA form, the CDR3 reads TGTGCCATCAGTGAGTCTAGTATTTCCTCTGAGGAGCAGTACTTC.

This clonotype came up many times. This sequence joins TRBV6-1 and TRBJ2-4; D is possibly TRBD1 (6 bases). The CDR3 loop spans 16 amino acids. CDR1 MNHNS and CDR2 SASEGT come from the germline V gene. The ends were cut back, 0 bases at V and 6 bases at J, with 15 bases in the middle. In DNA, the CDR3 is TGTGCCAGCAGTGAAGCGCTTCGGACCAGGGGAAACATTCAGTACTTC. Translated: CASSEALRTRGNIQYF.

This chain joins TRBV10-3 and TRBJ2-2; TRBD1 matches 8 bases. This CDR3 has 19 residues. Germline V lookup: CDR1 ENHRY, CDR2 SYGVKD. V lost 0 bases and J lost 0; bases outside the gene matches: 9. The CDR3 coding sequence is TGTGCCATCAGTGAGTCAGGACAGGGACCCCGAGCGAACACCGGGGAGCTGTTTTTT. Amino acids: CAISESGQGPRANTGELFF.

This clonotype was seen a handful of times. The CDR3 loop is CASSYSTLNSEQFF. CDR3 DNA sequence: TGTGCCAGCAGTTACTCGACATTAAATAGTGAGCAGTTCTTC. This chain joins TRBV6-2 or TRBV6-3 and TRBJ2-1; no clear D gene. CDR1 MNHEY and CDR2 SVGEGT come from the germline V gene. The germline V and J ends were trimmed by 0 bases and 9 bases, with 12 bases remaining between them. CDR3 length: 14 residues.

This clonotype came up many times. This could be a read error, since a much larger clone is one nucleotide away. The chain is built from TRBV3-1 and TRBJ2-1; possibly TRBD2 for D (6 bases). CDR3 length: 14 residues. Germline CDR1 is LGHDT and CDR2 is YNNKEL (reference sequence). The V and J ends lost 8 bases and 9 bases respectively, with 20 bases between them. The DNA of the CDR3 is TGTGCCAGCTCTCCTAGCGAGATACTGGCTGAGCAGTTCTTC. Amino acids: CASSPSEILAEQFF.

In this sample, this clonotype turned up many times. This sequence joins TRBV28 and TRBJ1-5; 9 positions agree with TRBD1. Germline assignment: CDR1 MDHEN and CDR2 SYDVKM. J lost 7 bases, V lost 3 bases, and 7 bases had no gene match. This CDR3 region has 15 residues. CDR3 DNA: TGTGCCAGCAGTTTGCGGGGACAGGGCCGACAGCCCCAGCATTTT. It yields the protein CASSLRGQGRQPQHF. Complete variable domain (other parts from reference TRBV28 and TRBJ1-5): DVKVTQSSRYLVKRTGEKVFLECVQDMDHENMFWYRQDPGLGLRLIYFSYDVKMKEKGDIPEGYSVSREKKERFSLILESASTNQTSMYLCASSLRGQGRQPQHFGDGTRLSIL.

This clonotype appeared many times. V is TRBV4-1 and J is TRBJ1-1, with TRBD1 matching over 7 bases. Per germline, CDR1 MGHRA and CDR2 YSYEKL. V dropped 6 bases and J dropped 5; count of bases not matched to a gene: 9. The CDR3 spans 14 residues. In DNA form, the CDR3 reads TGCGCCAGCAGACCACAGGGGCAAAAGACTGAAGCTTTCTTT. Amino acid sequence: CASRPQGQKTEAFF.

This clonotype has just a few counts. V is TRBV6-4 and J is TRBJ2-1; 8 bases line up with TRBD2. V lost 2 bases to trimming and J lost 7 bases; unmatched junction nucleotides: 7. The CDR3 has 15 residues. Germline V lookup: CDR1 MRHNA, CDR2 SNTAGT. The CDR3 region is CASSDALAGKNEQFF. The CDR3 bases are TGTGCCAGCAGTGACGCTTTAGCGGGGAAGAATGAGCAGTTCTTC.

This clonotype was seen more than once but under ten times. One base away lies a much larger clone, so this may be a sequencing read error. It is likely a read error, because the conserved phenylalanine at the end of the CDR3 is missing. V usage is TRBV30 and J usage is TRBJ2-1, with a weak D call TRBD1 (6 bases). CDR3 length equals 15 residues. V was clipped by 1 base and J by 2 bases, with 12 bases between them. CDR1 is GTSNPN and CDR2 is SVGIG in the germline V gene (reference sequence). CDR3 region: CAWSAGGPTYNEQFL. CDR3 in DNA: TGTGCCTGGAGTGCTGGGGGCCCGACCTACAATGAGCAGTTCCTC.

The chain has TRBV6-1 and TRBJ2-3, with 8 bases fitting TRBD2. CDR1 MNHNS and CDR2 SASEGT come from the germline V gene. This CDR3 comprises 14 residues. With V trimmed by 6 bases and J by 4 bases, 6 bases remained unmatched. In nucleotides, the CDR3 is TGTGCCAGCAGCCCGGGACTAGACGCAGATACGCAGTATTTT. Its protein product is CASSPGLDADTQYF.

The chain employs TRBV6-1 and TRBJ1-6, with TRBD1 matching over 7 bases. The CDR3 covers 15 residues. V lost 6 bases to trimming and J lost 10 bases; unmatched junction nucleotides: 12. In germline, CDR1 is MNHNS, CDR2 SASEGT. CDR3 residues: CASSRVDRLESPLHF. CDR3 nucleotide sequence: TGTGCCAGCAGCCGCGTGGACAGGCTCGAATCACCCCTCCACTTT.

At least ten counts were recorded for this clonotype. The chain is built from TRBV24-1 and TRBJ1-2; D not resolved. The germline V and J ends were trimmed by 1 base and 1 base, with 9 bases remaining between them. Per germline, CDR1 KGHDR and CDR2 SFDVKD. This CDR3 comprises 15 residues. CDR3 in amino acids: CATSDFGSGNYGYTF. CDR3 bases: TGTGCCACCAGTGATTTCGGGTCGGGTAACTATGGCTACACCTTC.